This entry is about one T cell receptor beta chain. These data are taken from a study of metastatic and nonmetastatic thyroid tumors. Study information: Malignant and benign thyroid patients had repertoires compared in peripheral blood and tumor or nodule tissue.

With MiXCR, TCRdb reprocessed the PCR reads. The data hold approximately 21,000 clones, with about 20% observed a single time. Thyroid surgery was preceded by no treatment in any patient. The CDR3 covers 14 residues. V lost 4 bases to trimming and J lost 3 bases; unmatched junction nucleotides: 6. CDR1 DFQATT and CDR2 SNEGSKA come from the germline V gene (reference sequence). This TCR came from a female donor with papillary thyroid cancer or a benign thyroid nodule (not recorded which). Some clones in this sample may be carry-over from other donors' samples. The sequenced sample was adjacent normal tissue. The chain couples TRBV20-1 to TRBJ1-2; 9 positions agree with TRBD1. The CDR3 loop is CSATGQGGDYGYTF. The CDR3, as DNA: TGCAGTGCTACGGGACAGGGTGGCGACTATGGCTACACCTTC.